This TCR beta chain was retrieved from a study of cytomegalovirus exposure and HLA in healthy donors. Study results and caveats: A list of more than 150 TCR beta chains associated with cytomegalovirus was given. Later examination showed HLA-associated TCR beta chains had greater clonal expansion than equally common others. On later analysis, the bulk of CMV-associated TCR beta chains appeared to be HLA-restricted. Analysis was carried out at a later point, and it linked a missense DCLRE1C variant to TCR beta V- and J-gene trimming.

PCR amplification relied on 60 Vbeta primers (plus 13 Jbeta primers). The method was immunoSEQ multiplex PCR; TCRdb's version includes in-frame clones alone and lacks a portion of them. Seen here are 85,000 to 130,000 clones, less than 85% observed once, and the top ten hold 3.5% to 4%. In the case of this clone: Its antigen is unknown.

Sequencing was carried out using PBMCs. The sequence came from a man aged 60-69 years in good health and CMV-seronegative.

The CDR3 DNA reads as TGCGCCAGCAGCTTGGTGGCGGGGGCAAACACCGGGGAGCTGTTTTTT. Its protein is CASSLVAGANTGELFF. This chain joins TRBV5-1 and TRBJ2-2; maybe TRBD2 (7 bases). The CDR3 totals 16 residues. Germline V gives CDR1 SGHRS, CDR2 YFSETQ. V lost 0 bases, J lost 2 bases, and 11 bases lay in between.